This TCR beta chain was sequenced for a study of blood T cell repertoires in COVID-19. Study background: T cells, B-cell-depleted T cells, or PBMCs provided the cDNA or gDNA that served as material.

This CDR3 contains 13 residues. V lost 6 bases and J 8 bases, leaving 16 bases between the germline ends. From germline, CDR1 is LNHDA and CDR2 SQIVND (reference sequence). The repertoire was sequenced with immunoSEQ multiplex PCR; TCRdb's copy has only in-frame clones and lacks some. This sample carries about 150,000 clones, around four fifths of them seen once, and the ten largest clones take roughly 3.4%. The receptor was isolated from a woman between 45 and 60 years old with acute COVID-19. The chain has TRBV19 and TRBJ1-2, with no clear D. Material for sequencing was PBMCs or T cells enriched from blood (not recorded which). CDR3 DNA sequence: TGTGCCAGTAGCCCAGGTACCGGGAGGGGCTACACCTTC. This sequence encodes CASSPGTGRGYTF. Full variable domain (remainder filled in from reference TRBV19 and TRBJ1-2): DGGITQSPKYLFRKEGQNVTLSCEQNLNHDAMYWYRQDPGQGLRLIYYSQIVNDFQKGDIAEGYSVSREKKESFPLTVTSAQKNPTAFYLCASSPGTGRGYTFGSGTRLTVV.